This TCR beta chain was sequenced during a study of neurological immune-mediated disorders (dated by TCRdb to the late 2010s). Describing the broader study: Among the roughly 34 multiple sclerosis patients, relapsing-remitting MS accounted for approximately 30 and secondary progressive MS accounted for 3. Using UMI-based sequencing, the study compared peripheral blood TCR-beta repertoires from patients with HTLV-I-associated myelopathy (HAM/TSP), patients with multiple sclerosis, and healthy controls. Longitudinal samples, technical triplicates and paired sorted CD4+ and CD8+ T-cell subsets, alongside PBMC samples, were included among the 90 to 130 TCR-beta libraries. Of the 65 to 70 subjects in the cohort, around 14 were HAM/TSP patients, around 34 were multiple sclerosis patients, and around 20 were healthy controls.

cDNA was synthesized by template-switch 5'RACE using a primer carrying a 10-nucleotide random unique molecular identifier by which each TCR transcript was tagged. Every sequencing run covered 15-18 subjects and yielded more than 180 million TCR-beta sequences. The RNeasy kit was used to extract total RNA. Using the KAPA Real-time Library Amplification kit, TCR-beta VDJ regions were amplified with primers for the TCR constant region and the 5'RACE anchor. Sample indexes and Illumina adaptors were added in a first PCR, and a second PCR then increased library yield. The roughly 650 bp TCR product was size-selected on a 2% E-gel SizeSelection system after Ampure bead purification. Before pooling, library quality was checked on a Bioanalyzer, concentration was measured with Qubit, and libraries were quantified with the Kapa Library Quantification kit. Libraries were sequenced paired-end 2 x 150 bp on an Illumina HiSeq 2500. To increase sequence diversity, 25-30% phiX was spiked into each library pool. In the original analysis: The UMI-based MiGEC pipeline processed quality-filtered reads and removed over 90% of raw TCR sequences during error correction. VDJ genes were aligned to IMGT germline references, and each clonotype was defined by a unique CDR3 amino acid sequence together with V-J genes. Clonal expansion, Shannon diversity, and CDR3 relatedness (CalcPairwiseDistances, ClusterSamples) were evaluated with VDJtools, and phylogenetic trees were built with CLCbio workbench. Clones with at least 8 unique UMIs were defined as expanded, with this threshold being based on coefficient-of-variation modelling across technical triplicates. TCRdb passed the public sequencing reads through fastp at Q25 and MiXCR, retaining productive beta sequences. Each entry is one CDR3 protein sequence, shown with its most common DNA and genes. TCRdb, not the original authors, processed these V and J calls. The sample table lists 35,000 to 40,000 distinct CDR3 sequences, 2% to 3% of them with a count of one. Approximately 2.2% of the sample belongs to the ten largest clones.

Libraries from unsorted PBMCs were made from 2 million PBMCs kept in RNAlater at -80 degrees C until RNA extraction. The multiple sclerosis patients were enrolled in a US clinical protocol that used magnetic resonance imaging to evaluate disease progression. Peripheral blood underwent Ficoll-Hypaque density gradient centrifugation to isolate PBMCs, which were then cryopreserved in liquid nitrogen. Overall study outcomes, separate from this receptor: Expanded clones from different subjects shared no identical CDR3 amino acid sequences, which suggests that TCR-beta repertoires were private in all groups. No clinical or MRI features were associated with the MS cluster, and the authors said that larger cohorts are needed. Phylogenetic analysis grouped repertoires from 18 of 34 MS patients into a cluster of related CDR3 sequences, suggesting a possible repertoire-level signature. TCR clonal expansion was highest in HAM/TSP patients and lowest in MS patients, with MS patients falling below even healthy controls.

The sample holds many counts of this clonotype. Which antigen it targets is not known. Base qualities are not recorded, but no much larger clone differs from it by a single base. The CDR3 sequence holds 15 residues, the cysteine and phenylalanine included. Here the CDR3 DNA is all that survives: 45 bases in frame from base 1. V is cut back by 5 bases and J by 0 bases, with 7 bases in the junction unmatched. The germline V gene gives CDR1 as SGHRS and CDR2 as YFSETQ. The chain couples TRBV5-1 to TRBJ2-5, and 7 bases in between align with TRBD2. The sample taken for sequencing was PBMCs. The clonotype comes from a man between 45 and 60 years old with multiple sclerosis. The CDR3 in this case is CASSPEGGYQETQYF. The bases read TGCGCCAGCAGTCCCGAGGGAGGGTACCAAGAGACCCAGTACTTC.